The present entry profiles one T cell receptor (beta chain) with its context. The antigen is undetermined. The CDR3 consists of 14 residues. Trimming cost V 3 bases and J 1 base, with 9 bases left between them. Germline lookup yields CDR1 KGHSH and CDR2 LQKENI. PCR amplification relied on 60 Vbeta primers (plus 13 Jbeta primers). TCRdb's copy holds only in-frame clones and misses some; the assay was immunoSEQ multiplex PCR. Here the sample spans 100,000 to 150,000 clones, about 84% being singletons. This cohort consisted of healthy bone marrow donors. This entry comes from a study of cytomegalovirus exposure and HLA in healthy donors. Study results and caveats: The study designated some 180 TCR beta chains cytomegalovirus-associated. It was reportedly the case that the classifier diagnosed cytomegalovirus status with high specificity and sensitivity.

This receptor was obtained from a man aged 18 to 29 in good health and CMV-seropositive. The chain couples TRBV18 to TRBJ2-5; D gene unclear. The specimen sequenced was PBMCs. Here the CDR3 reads CASSPTGSQETQYF. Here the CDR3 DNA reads TGTGCCAGCTCACCGACTGGCAGCCAAGAGACCCAGTACTTC.